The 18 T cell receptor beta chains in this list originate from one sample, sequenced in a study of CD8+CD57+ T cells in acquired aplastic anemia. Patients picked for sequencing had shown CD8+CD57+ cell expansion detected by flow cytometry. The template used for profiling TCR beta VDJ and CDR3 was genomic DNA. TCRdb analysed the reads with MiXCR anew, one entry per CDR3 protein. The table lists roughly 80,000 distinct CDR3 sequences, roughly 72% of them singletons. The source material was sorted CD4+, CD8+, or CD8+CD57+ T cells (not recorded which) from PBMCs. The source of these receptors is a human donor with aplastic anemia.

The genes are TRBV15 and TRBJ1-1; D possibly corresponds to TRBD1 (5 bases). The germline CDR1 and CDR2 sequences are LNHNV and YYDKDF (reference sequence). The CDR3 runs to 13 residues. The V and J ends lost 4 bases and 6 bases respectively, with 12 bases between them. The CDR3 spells CATSTPGRAEAFF. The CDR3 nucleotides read TGTGCCACCAGCACGCCAGGGAGGGCTGAAGCTTTCTTT. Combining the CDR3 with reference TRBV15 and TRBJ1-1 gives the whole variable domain DAMVIQNPRYQVTQFGKPVTLSCSQTLNHNVMYWYQQKSSQAPKLLFHYYDKDFNNEADTPDNFQSRRPNTSFCFLDIRSPGLGDTAMYLCATSTPGRAEAFFGQGTRLTVV.

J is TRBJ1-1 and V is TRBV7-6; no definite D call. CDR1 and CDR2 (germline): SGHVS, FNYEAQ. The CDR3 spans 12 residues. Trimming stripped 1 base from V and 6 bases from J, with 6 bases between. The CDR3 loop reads CASSLGPSEAFF. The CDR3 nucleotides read TGTGCCAGCAGCTTAGGACCCTCTGAAGCTTTCTTT.

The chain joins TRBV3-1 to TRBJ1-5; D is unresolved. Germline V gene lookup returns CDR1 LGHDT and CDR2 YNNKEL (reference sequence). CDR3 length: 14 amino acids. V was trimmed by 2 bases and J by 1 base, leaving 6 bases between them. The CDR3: CASSQRASNQPQHF. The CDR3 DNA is TGTGCCAGCAGCCAACGGGCGAGCAATCAGCCCCAGCATTTT.

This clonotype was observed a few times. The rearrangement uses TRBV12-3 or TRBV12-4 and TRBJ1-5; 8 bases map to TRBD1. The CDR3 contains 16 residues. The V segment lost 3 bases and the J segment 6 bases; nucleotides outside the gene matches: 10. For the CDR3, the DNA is TGTGCCAGCAGTTTGGTACGGGCAGGGGGCGTTCAGCCCCAGCATTTT. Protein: CASSLVRAGGVQPQHF.

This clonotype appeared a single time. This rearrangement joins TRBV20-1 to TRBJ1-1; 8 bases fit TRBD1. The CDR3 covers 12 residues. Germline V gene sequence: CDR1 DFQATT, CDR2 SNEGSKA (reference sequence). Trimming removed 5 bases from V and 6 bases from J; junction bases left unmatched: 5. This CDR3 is CSAFTGGSEAFF. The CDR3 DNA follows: TGCAGTGCTTTTACAGGGGGATCTGAAGCTTTCTTT.

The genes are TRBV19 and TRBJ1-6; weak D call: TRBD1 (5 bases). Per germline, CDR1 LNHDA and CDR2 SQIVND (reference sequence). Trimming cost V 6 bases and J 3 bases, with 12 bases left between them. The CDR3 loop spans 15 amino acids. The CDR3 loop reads CASSRDPFYNSPLHF. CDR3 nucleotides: TGTGCCAGTAGCCGGGACCCTTTCTATAATTCACCCCTCCACTTT.

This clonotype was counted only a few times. The DNA of the CDR3 is TGTGCCAGCATGGAACGGGACCTAAGCACAGATACGCAGTATTTT. This encodes CASMERDLSTDTQYF. V and J are TRBV27 and TRBJ2-3; D tentatively fits TRBD1 or TRBD2 (5 bases each). V lost 7 bases and J lost 0, with 14 bases in between. The V gene's germline CDR1 is MNHEY and CDR2 SMNVEV (reference sequence). The CDR3 covers 15 residues.

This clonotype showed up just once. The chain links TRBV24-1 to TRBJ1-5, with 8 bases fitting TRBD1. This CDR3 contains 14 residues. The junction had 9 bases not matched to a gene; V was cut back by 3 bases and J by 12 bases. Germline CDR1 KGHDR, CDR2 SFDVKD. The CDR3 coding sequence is TGTGCCACCAGTGATCTTAAGACAGGGGAGGTCCAGCATTTT. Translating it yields CATSDLKTGEVQHF.

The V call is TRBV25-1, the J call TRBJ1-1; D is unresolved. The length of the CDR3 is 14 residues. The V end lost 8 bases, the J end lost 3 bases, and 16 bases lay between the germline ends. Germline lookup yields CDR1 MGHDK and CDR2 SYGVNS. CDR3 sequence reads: CASVTRVSDTEAFF. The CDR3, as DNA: TGTGCCAGCGTGACGAGGGTATCGGACACTGAAGCTTTCTTT. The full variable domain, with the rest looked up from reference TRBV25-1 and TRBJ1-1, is EADIYQTPRYLVIGTGKKITLECSQTMGHDKMYWYQQDPGMELHLIHYSYGVNSTEKGDLSSESTVSRIRTEHFPLTLESARPSHTSQYLCASVTRVSDTEAFFGQGTRLTVV.

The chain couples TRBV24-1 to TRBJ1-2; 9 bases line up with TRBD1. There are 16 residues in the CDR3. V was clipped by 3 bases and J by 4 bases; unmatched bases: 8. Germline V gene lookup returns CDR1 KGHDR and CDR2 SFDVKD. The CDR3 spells CATSDTGQGSSYGYTF. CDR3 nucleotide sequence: TGTGCCACCAGTGATACCGGACAGGGGTCCTCCTATGGCTACACCTTC.

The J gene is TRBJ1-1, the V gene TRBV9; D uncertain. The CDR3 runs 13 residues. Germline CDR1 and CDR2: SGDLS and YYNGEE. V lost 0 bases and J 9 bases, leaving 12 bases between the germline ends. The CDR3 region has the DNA TGTGCCAGCAGCGTAGATTCGGAGACTCAAGCTTTCTTT. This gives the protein CASSVDSETQAFF. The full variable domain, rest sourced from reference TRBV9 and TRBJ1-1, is DSGVTQTPKHLITATGQRVTLRCSPRSGDLSVYWYQQSLDQGLQFLIQYYNGEERAKGNILERFSAQQFPDLHSELNLSSLELGDSALYFCASSVDSETQAFFGQGTRLTVV.

In DNA, the CDR3 is TGTGCCAGCAGCCCCAACGGGGTAGCGGCCCAAGAGACCCAGTACTTC. Amino acids: CASSPNGVAAQETQYF. The chain recombines TRBV7-2 with TRBJ2-5, with a tentative D call TRBD2 (6 bases). Germline CDR1 SGHTA, CDR2 FQGNSA. The CDR3 has 16 amino acids. V lost 5 bases, J lost 1 base, and 17 bases lay in between.

The CDR3 protein is CATIGNSPLHF. The CDR3 region has the DNA TGTGCCACTATTGGGAATTCACCCCTCCACTTT. The chain recombines TRBV19 with TRBJ1-6; D not certain. CDR3 length equals 11 residues. V lost 10 bases and J 7 bases, leaving 8 bases between the germline ends. Germline-derived CDR1 and CDR2 are LNHDA and SQIVND (reference sequence).

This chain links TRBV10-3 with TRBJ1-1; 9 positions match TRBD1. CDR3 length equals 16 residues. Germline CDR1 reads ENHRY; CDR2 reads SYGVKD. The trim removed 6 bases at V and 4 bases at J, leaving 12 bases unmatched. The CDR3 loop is CAISPGTGRSGTEAFF. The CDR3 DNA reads TGTGCCATCAGCCCCGGGACAGGGCGTAGTGGCACTGAAGCTTTCTTT.

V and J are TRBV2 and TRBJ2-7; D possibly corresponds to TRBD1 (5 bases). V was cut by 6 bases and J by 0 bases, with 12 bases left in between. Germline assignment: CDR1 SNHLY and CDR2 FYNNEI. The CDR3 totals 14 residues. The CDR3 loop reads CASRQDGASYEQYF. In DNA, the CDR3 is TGTGCCAGCAGACAGGACGGAGCCTCCTACGAGCAGTACTTC.

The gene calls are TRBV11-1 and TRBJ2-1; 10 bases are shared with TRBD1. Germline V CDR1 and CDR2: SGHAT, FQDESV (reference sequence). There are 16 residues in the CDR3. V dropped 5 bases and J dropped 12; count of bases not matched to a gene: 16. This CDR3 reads CASSPYADRGLALQFF. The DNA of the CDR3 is TGTGCCAGCAGCCCCTATGCCGACAGGGGGCTAGCTCTGCAGTTCTTC.

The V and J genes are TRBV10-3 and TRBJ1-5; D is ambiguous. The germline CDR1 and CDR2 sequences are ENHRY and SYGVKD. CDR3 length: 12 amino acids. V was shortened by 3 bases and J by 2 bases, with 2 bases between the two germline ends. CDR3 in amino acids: CAISDGNQPQHF. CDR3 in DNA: TGTGCCATCAGTGATGGCAATCAGCCCCAGCATTTT.

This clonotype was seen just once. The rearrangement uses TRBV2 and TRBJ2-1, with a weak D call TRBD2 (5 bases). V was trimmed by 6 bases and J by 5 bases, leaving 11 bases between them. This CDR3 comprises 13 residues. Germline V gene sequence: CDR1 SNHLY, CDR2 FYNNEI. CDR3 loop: CASRLGLNNEQFF. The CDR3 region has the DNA TGTGCCAGCAGGCTCGGACTGAACAATGAGCAGTTCTTC.